This T cell receptor beta chain was recorded in a study of control samples from healthy donors and cancer patients. This clone was detected once. CDR1 is MRHNA and CDR2 is SNTAGT in the germline V gene. CDR3 size: 16 residues. With 0 bases removed from V and 6 bases from J, the gap between germline ends came to 12 bases. Profiled with immunoSEQ multiplex PCR; TCRdb holds only in-frame clones, not every one. This table holds fewer than 110,000 clones, around 89% found once. Source material: PBMCs. The genes are TRBV6-4 and TRBJ1-6, with D perhaps TRBD1 (6 bases). The sequence was collected from a man aged 55 to 69 with lung cancer. The CDR3 protein is CASSDSGGVGNSPLHF. The CDR3, as DNA: TGTGCCAGCAGTGACTCGGGGGGCGTCGGTAATTCACCCCTCCACTTT.